A few counts support the clone carrying this T cell receptor (beta chain). Its antigen is not identified. This entry belongs to a study of response to subunit inactivated influenza vaccine. Germline values: CDR1 SEHNR, CDR2 FQNEAQ (reference sequence). CDR3 length equals 14 residues. V shed 4 bases and J shed 10 bases, with 19 bases lying between them. Notes on the study in general: It was the authors' suggestion that each seasonal influenza vaccination recruits few new T cells.

Using its own MiXCR run on the RT-PCR reads, TCRdb lists one record per CDR3 protein. The top ten clones hold 5.5% to 8% of a sample with roughly 700,000 distinct CDR3 sequences, roughly 13% of them seen once. This specimen was PBMCs from blood, taken roughly 2 weeks before vaccination. This chain links TRBV7-9 with TRBJ1-1, with D possibly being TRBD1 (6 bases). This sequence originates from a man aged 45-65 years who received an inactivated influenza vaccine. DNA for the CDR3: TGTGCCAGCAGCTCGATGTGGGGGGCCGACGCAGCTTTCTTT. It encodes CASSSMWGADAAFF.